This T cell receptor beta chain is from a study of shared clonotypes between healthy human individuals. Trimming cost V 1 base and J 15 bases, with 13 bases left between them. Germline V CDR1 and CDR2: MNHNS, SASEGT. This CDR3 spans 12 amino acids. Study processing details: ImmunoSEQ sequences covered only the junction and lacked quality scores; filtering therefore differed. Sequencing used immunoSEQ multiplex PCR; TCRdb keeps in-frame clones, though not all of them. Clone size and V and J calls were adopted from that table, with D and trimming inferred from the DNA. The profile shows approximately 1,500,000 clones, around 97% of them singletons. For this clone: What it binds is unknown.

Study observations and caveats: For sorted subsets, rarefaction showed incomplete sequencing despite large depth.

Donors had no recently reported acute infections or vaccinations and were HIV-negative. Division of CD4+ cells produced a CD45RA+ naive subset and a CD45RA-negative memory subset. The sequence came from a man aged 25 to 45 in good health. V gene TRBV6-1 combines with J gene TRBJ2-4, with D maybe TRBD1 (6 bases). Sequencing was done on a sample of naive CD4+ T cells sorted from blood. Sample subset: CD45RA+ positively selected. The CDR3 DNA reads TGTGCCAGCAGTGAAGGGGGGCAGGGAAGGTACTTC. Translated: CASSEGGQGRYF.